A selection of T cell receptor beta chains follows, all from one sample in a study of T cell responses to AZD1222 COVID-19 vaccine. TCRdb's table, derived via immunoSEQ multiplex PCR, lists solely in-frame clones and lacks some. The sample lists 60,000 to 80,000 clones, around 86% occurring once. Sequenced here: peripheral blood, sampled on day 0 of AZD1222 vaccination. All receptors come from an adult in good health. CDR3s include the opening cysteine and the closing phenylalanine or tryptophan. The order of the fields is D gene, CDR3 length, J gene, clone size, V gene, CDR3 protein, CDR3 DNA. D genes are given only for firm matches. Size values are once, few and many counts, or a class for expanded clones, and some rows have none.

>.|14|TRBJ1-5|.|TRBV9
CASSVGGGDQPQHF
TGTGCCAGCAGCGTAGGGGGAGGGGATCAGCCCCAGCATTTT
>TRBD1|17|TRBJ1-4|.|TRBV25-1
CASSELRGLYTNEKLFF
TGTGCCAGCAGTGAACTGAGGGGGCTTTACACTAATGAAAAACTGTTTTTT
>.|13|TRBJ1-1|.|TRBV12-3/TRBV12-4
CASSITGSTEAFF
TGTGCCAGCAGTATTACAGGGAGCACTGAAGCTTTCTTT
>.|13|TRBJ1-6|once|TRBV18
CASSLREDSPLHF
TGTGCCAGCTCACTAAGGGAGGATTCACCCCTCCACTTT
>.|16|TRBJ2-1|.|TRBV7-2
CASSLRGPSSYNEQFF
TGTGCCAGCAGCTTACGGGGCCCGAGCTCCTACAATGAGCAGTTCTTC
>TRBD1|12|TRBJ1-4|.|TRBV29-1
CSGTGGGEKLFF
TGCAGCGGGACAGGGGGCGGTGAAAAACTGTTTTTT
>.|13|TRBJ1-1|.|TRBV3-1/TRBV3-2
CASSFDMNTEAFF
TGTGCCAGCAGCTTCGACATGAACACTGAAGCTTTCTTT
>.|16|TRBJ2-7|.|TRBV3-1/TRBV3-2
CASSQVNTRYHREQYF
TGTGCCAGCAGCCAAGTCAATACTAGATATCACCGCGAGCAGTACTTC
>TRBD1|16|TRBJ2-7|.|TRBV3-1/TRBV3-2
CASSRDAGTGINEQYF
TGTGCCAGCAGCCGAGACGCCGGGACAGGGATCAACGAGCAGTACTTC
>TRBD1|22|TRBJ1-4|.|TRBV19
CASSITGGPKGVTARTNEKLFF
TGTGCCAGTAGTATCACAGGGGGCCCCAAGGGAGTGACCGCACGGACTAATGAAAAACTGTTTTTT
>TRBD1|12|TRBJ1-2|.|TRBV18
CASFAGGDGYTF
TGTGCCAGCTTCGCAGGGGGCGATGGCTACACCTTC
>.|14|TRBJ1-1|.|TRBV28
CASSLWGEGAEAFF
TGTGCCAGCAGTTTATGGGGAGAGGGGGCTGAAGCTTTCTTT
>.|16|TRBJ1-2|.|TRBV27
CASSLSPQRGKGGYTF
TGTGCCAGCAGTTTATCGCCACAAAGGGGTAAGGGCGGCTACACCTTC
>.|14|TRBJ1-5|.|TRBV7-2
CASSPGDMGQPQHF
TGTGCCAGCAGCCCAGGGGATATGGGTCAGCCCCAGCATTTT
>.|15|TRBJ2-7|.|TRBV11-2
CASSLRLVKRPEQYF
TGTGCCAGCAGCCTGAGACTAGTAAAACGTCCCGAGCAGTACTTC
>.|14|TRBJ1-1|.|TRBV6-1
CASSEKGRNTEAFF
TGTGCCAGCAGTGAAAAGGGAAGGAACACTGAAGCTTTCTTT
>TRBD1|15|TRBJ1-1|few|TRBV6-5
CASRRTGGMNTEAFF
TGTGCCAGCAGGCGGACAGGCGGCATGAACACTGAAGCTTTCTTT
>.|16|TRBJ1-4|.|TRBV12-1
CASSFFRGATNEKLFF
TGTGCCAGCAGCTTTTTTCGCGGTGCAACTAATGAAAAACTGTTTTTT
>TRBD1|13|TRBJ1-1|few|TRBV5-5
CASRRQGTAEAFF
TGTGCCAGCAGGAGACAGGGCACAGCTGAAGCTTTCTTT
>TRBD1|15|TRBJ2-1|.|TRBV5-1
CASSLGQGDINEQFF
TGCGCCAGCAGCTTGGGACAGGGGGATATAAATGAGCAGTTCTTC
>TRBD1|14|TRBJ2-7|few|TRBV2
CASSVDTGAGEQYF
TGTGCCAGCAGTGTGGATACAGGGGCTGGCGAGCAGTACTTC
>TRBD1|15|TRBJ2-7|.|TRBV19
CASSTRDRGDYEQYF
TGTGCCAGTAGTACCCGGGACAGGGGTGACTACGAGCAGTACTTC
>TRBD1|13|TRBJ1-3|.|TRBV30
CASGQGTGNTIYF
TGTGCCTCCGGACAGGGGACAGGAAACACCATATATTTT
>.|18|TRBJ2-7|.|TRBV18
CASSLRPANTLTSYEQYF
TGTGCCAGCTCACTGAGACCGGCCAACACGTTGACCTCCTACGAGCAGTACTTC
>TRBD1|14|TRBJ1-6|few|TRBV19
CASRDRAANSPLHF
TGTGCCAGTAGGGACAGGGCGGCTAATTCACCCCTCCACTTT
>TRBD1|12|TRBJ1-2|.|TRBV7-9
CASSFNRGGYTF
TGTGCCAGCAGCTTTAACAGGGGTGGCTACACCTTC
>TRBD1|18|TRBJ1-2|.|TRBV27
CASSLFRNPGQDNYGYTF
TGTGCCAGCAGTTTATTCCGCAATCCGGGACAGGATAACTATGGCTACACCTTC
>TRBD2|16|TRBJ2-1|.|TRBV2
CASRALAGGPLNEQFF
TGTGCCAGCAGAGCCTTAGCGGGGGGGCCCCTCAATGAGCAGTTCTTC
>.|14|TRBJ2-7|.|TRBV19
CASSKTSSSYEQYF
TGTGCCAGTAGTAAGACTAGTAGCTCCTACGAGCAGTACTTC
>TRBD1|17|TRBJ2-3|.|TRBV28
CASSLGTGGGLQDTQYF
TGTGCCAGCAGCCTCGGGACAGGGGGCGGACTACAAGATACGCAGTATTTT
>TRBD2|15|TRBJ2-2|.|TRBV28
CATYKPSGEAGELFF
TGTGCCACCTACAAACCTAGCGGGGAAGCCGGGGAGCTGTTTTTT
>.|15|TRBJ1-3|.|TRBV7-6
CASSQNPGSGNTIYF
TGTGCCAGCAGCCAAAACCCAGGCTCTGGAAACACCATATATTTT
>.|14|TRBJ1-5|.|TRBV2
CASTTGGGTQPQHF
TGTGCCAGCACCACCGGGGGGGGCACCCAGCCCCAGCATTTT
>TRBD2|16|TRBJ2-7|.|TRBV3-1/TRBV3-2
CASSHKGGGAAYEQYF
TGTGCCAGCAGCCACAAAGGCGGGGGGGCCGCCTACGAGCAGTACTTC
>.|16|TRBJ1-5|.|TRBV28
CASSLSQGTGGSAQHF
TGTGCCAGCAGTTTATCCCAGGGGACGGGAGGGTCAGCCCAGCATTTT
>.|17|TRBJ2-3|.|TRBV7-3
CASSPLAGATLSTSQYF
TGTGCCAGCAGCCCCCTTGCGGGGGCCACCCTCTCCACATCGCAGTATTTT
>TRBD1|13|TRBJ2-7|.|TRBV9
CASSPRTGTEQYF
TGTGCCAGCAGCCCTCGGACAGGGACCGAGCAGTACTTC
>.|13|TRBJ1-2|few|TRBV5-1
CASSLEDGGGYTF
TGCGCCAGCAGCTTGGAGGACGGAGGAGGCTACACCTTC
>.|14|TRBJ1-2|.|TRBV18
CASSPLPGNYGYTF
TGTGCCAGCTCACCGTTGCCGGGGAACTATGGCTACACCTTC
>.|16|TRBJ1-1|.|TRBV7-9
CASSSPGAAMNTEAFF
TGTGCCAGCAGCTCCCCGGGGGCAGCCATGAACACTGAAGCTTTCTTT
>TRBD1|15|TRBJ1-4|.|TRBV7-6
CASSASPGQNEKLFF
TGTGCCAGCAGCGCAAGTCCGGGACAGAATGAAAAACTGTTTTTT
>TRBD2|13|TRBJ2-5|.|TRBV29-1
CSVVGGVGETQYF
TGCAGCGTTGTCGGGGGGGTTGGAGAGACCCAGTACTTC
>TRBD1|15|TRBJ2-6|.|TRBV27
CASRTGASGANVLTF
TGTGCCAGCAGGACAGGGGCGTCTGGGGCCAACGTCCTGACTTTC
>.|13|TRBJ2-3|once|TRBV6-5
CASRRSIPDTQYF
TGTGCCAGCAGAAGAAGCATCCCAGATACGCAGTATTTT
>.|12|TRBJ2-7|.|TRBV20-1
CSASAQHGEQYF
TGCAGTGCTAGTGCCCAACACGGGGAGCAGTACTTC
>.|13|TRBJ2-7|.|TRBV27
CASRNGLSYEQYF
TGTGCCAGCAGGAATGGACTTTCCTACGAGCAGTACTTC
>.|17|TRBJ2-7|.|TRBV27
CASSFRGGRTTPYEQYF
TGTGCCAGCAGTTTTAGGGGGGGCAGAACCACTCCCTACGAGCAGTACTTC